Each of the 5 T cell receptor beta chains below was sequenced from the same sample in a study of radiotherapy plus CTLA-4 blockade in lung cancer. Here immunoSEQ multiplex PCR was the method, and the copy in TCRdb shows in-frame clones only, minus some. The sample contains tens of thousands of clones, approximately 77% of which appear only once. The sample in question was peripheral blood, obtained from a patient treated with radiotherapy plus ipilimumab. These receptors came from a human donor with non-small cell lung cancer that progressed on radiotherapy plus ipilimumab.

This chain connects TRBV6-1 to TRBJ2-2; 7 bases are shared with TRBD1. V lost 6 bases and J lost 0; bases outside the gene matches: 4. This CDR3 is built from 15 residues. Germline V lookup: CDR1 MNHNS, CDR2 SASEGT. The CDR3 protein is CASSVGGPNTGELFF. In nucleotides, the CDR3 is TGTGCCAGCAGCGTAGGGGGCCCGAACACCGGGGAGCTGTTTTTT.

This clone is a singleton in its sample. This chain joins TRBV11-2 and TRBJ1-1; no clear D. The CDR3 is 13 residues long. V was cut by 1 base and J by 7 bases, with 10 bases left in between. CDR1 and CDR2 (germline): SGHAT, FQNNGV. CDR3 DNA sequence: TGTGCCAGCAGCTTAGCGATCAGCCTTGAAGCTTTCTTT. Its protein product is CASSLAISLEAFF.

The chain joins TRBV6-6 to TRBJ2-4; D gene uncertain. CDR1 is MNHNY and CDR2 is SVGAGI in the germline V gene (reference sequence). The CDR3 runs 12 residues. Between the trimmed V and J ends, which lost 4 bases and 13 bases, there was a span of 14 bases. CDR3 sequence: CASSSSGPLQYF. The CDR3 DNA is TGTGCCAGCAGTTCTTCCGGGCCCCTCCAGTACTTC.

The sample holds one count of this clone. V is TRBV11-2 and J is TRBJ2-3, with 7 bases fitting TRBD2. The germline V gene encodes CDR1 SGHAT and CDR2 FQNNGV. The V and J ends lost 2 bases and 3 bases, in that order; junction bases with no gene match: 2. The length of the CDR3 is 14 residues. Written as DNA, the CDR3 is TGTGCCAGCAGCTTAATGGGGGGGACAGATACGCAGTATTTT. Protein sequence: CASSLMGGTDTQYF.

This rearrangement joins TRBV6-6 to TRBJ2-1; D might be TRBD1 or TRBD2, each matching 5 bases. The CDR3 covers 12 residues. The germline V and J ends were trimmed by 4 bases and 10 bases, with 11 bases remaining between them. The germline V gene encodes CDR1 MNHNY and CDR2 SVGAGI (reference sequence). In DNA form, the CDR3 reads TGTGCCAGCAGTTTCCGCGAGGGGGAGCAGTTCTTC. Translation: CASSFREGEQFF.